Listed here are 19 T cell receptor beta chains from one sample, sequenced in a study of control samples from healthy donors and cancer patients. Measured with immunoSEQ multiplex PCR; TCRdb has only the in-frame clones, and not every one. The sample consists of 95,000 to 120,000 clones, approximately 80% of them appearing once. Sequenced: blood. The receptor source for this set is a young man in good health.

This chain connects TRBV7-9 to TRBJ1-2; 7 bases are shared with TRBD1. This CDR3 comprises 15 residues. CDR1 is SEHNR, CDR2 FQNEAQ, per germline (reference sequence). Losses at the gene ends were 5 bases for V and 4 bases for J; bases not matched to a gene: 10. The CDR3 nucleotides read TGTGCCAGCAGCCCCCGGACAGGTCCGGGCTATGGCTACACCTTC. Its translation is CASSPRTGPGYGYTF.

The chain couples TRBV5-1 to TRBJ1-1; TRBD1 matches at 8 bases. This CDR3 spans 14 amino acids. V trimming: 6 bases; J trimming: 3 bases; junction bases outside the gene matches: 7. Germline V lookup: CDR1 SGHRS, CDR2 YFSETQ. CDR3: CASNRQGSDTEAFF. The CDR3 bases are TGCGCCAGCAACCGACAGGGGTCGGACACTGAAGCTTTCTTT.

The chain employs TRBV5-6 and TRBJ1-2; 9 nucleotides match TRBD1. The V gene's germline CDR1 is SGHDT and CDR2 YYEEEE. Germline trimming cut 3 bases from V and 4 bases from J; bases unmatched to any gene: 13. CDR3 size: 17 residues. The CDR3 reads CASSSLGTGRSPYGYTF. CDR3 bases: TGTGCCAGCAGCTCGTTAGGGACAGGGAGGAGTCCCTATGGCTACACCTTC.

This clone was picked up a small number of times. This chain uses TRBV7-9 with TRBJ2-3, with 8 bases matching TRBD2. V lost 2 bases and J lost 5; bases outside the gene matches: 12. Germline V gene sequence: CDR1 SEHNR, CDR2 FQNEAQ (reference sequence). The CDR3 length is 17 residues. CDR3 region: CASSLLGGALERDTQYF. DNA of the CDR3: TGTGCCAGCAGCTTACTCGGGGGGGCCCTGGAAAGAGATACGCAGTATTTT.

CDR3: CASSPKVGDTQYF. The DNA for the CDR3 is TGTGCCAGCTCACCAAAGGTGGGGGATACGCAGTATTTT. The V call is TRBV18, the J call TRBJ2-3; D is unresolved. CDR1 is KGHSH, CDR2 LQKENI, per germline. Trimming left V 2 bases short and J 6 bases short, with 9 bases between. CDR3 length: 13 residues.

This chain uses TRBV3-1 (or the pseudogene TRBV3-2) with TRBJ1-6; no clear D gene. Deletions cut 3 bases from V and 9 bases from J, with 18 bases between. The V gene's germline CDR1 is LGHDT and CDR2 YNNKEL (reference sequence). This CDR3 region has 16 residues. The CDR3, as DNA: TGTGCCAGCAGCCATAATCGCAGTAAGAGGGTTTCACCCCTCCACTTT. Translated, it gives CASSHNRSKRVSPLHF.

The chain links TRBV25-1 to TRBJ2-4; 9 nucleotides agree with TRBD2. J was trimmed by 10 bases and V by 2 bases; bases with no gene match: 3. The CDR3 has 13 residues. Germline V gene sequence: CDR1 MGHDK, CDR2 SYGVNS. The CDR3 DNA follows: TGTGCCAGCAGTGAAGGAGCGGGGGGAATTCAGTACTTC. Translated: CASSEGAGGIQYF.

V gene TRBV7-9 combines with J gene TRBJ1-1, with TRBD1 identical over 9 bases. V lost 10 bases and J lost 4; bases outside the gene matches: 22. Germline lookup yields CDR1 SEHNR and CDR2 FQNEAQ (reference sequence). The CDR3 is 18 residues long. The CDR3 DNA follows: TGTGCCATCCAGCTTTATTCCAACAGGGGGCCCTTTGGCACTGAAGCTTTCTTT. Residues: CAIQLYSNRGPFGTEAFF.

The chain has TRBV30 and TRBJ1-2; weak D call: TRBD1 (5 bases). This CDR3 is built from 15 residues. Per germline, CDR1 GTSNPN and CDR2 SVGIG (reference sequence). Trimming removed 4 bases at V and 6 bases at J, with 21 bases between. This CDR3 is CAWKLWQGRENGYTF. The DNA of the CDR3 is TGTGCCTGGAAACTATGGCAGGGCCGAGAGAATGGCTACACCTTC. The whole variable domain, filled in from reference TRBV30 and TRBJ1-2, reads SQTIHQWPATLVQPVGSPLSLECTVEGTSNPNLYWYRQAAGRGLQLLFYSVGIGQISSEVPQNLSASRPQDRQFILSSKKLLLSDSGFYLCAWKLWQGRENGYTFGSGTRLTVV.

V usage is TRBV6-6 and J usage is TRBJ1-4; 9 bases are shared with TRBD1. Trimming cost V 5 bases and J 5 bases; bases outside gene matches: 6. This CDR3 spans 15 amino acids. Germline V gene lookup returns CDR1 MNHNY and CDR2 SVGAGI (reference sequence). CDR3: CASSKGTGLNEKLFF. CDR3 DNA sequence: TGTGCCAGCAGTAAGGGGACAGGGTTGAATGAAAAACTGTTTTTT.

The chain joins TRBV28 to TRBJ2-6; no clear D. Trimming shortened V by 3 bases and J by 0 bases, and 12 bases separated the two germline ends. This CDR3 is 17 amino acids long. Germline V CDR1 and CDR2: MDHEN, SYDVKM. The CDR3 bases are TGTGCCAGCAGTTTCCTGACAACGGGCTCTGGGGCCAACGTCCTGACTTTC. Translated: CASSFLTTGSGANVLTF.

This clone appeared a single time. The rearrangement joins TRBV6-2 or TRBV6-3 to TRBJ1-1; TRBD1 matches at 8 bases. The CDR3 extends over 14 amino acids. The germline V gene encodes CDR1 MNHEY and CDR2 SVGEGT. J was trimmed by 6 bases and V by 4 bases; bases with no gene match: 7. DNA for the CDR3: TGTGCCAGCAGTTTGGGACAGGTCGAGTCTGAAGCTTTCTTT. As protein: CASSLGQVESEAFF.

The rearrangement uses TRBV7-2 and TRBJ1-1, with 9 bases lining up with TRBD1. The germline CDR1 and CDR2 sequences are SGHTA and FQGNSA. CDR3 size: 18 residues. The junction had 14 bases not matched to a gene; V was cut back by 0 bases and J by 6 bases. CDR3 region: CASSLAWDRVGLSAEAFF. DNA for the CDR3: TGTGCCAGCAGCTTAGCGTGGGACAGGGTGGGTCTTAGCGCTGAAGCTTTCTTT. Combining the CDR3 with reference TRBV7-2 and TRBJ1-1 gives the whole variable domain GAGVSQSPSNKVTEKGKDVELRCDPISGHTALYWYRQSLGQGLEFLIYFQGNSAPDKSGLPSDRFSAERTGGSVSTLTIQRTQQEDSAVYLCASSLAWDRVGLSAEAFFGQGTRLTVV.

This clone was seen just once. The V call is TRBV5-4, the J call TRBJ2-3; D might be TRBD2 (6 bases). V lost 0 bases and J 0 bases, leaving 14 bases between the germline ends. This CDR3 spans 17 amino acids. Per germline, CDR1 SGHNT and CDR2 YYREEE (reference sequence). CDR3 bases: TGTGCCAGCAGCTTGGGGTCAAGCGGGTCTAGCACAGATACGCAGTATTTT. This encodes CASSLGSSGSSTDTQYF.

This clone was detected only once. This rearrangement joins TRBV12-3 or TRBV12-4 to TRBJ1-1, with D unclear. The CDR3 covers 13 residues. Trimming removed 5 bases at V and 13 bases at J, with 20 bases between. In DNA form, the CDR3 reads TGTGCCAGCAGTCACTCCGGGGTCTCGAAGGGTTTCTTT. Residues: CASSHSGVSKGFF.

The J gene is TRBJ1-4, the V gene TRBV20-1; maybe TRBD1 (6 bases). This CDR3 comprises 11 residues. V dropped 4 bases and J dropped 16 bases, with 16 bases sitting between them. Germline CDR1 reads DFQATT; CDR2 reads SNEGSKA (reference sequence). Written as DNA, the CDR3 is TGCAGTGCTATGGACCGCGACAGGCAGTTTTTT. Its protein is CSAMDRDRQFF.

This clone was seen a few times. This chain joins TRBV5-4 and TRBJ2-1, with 16 bases that match TRBD2. Germline loops: CDR1 SGHNT, CDR2 YYREEE (reference sequence). The ends lost 4 bases at V and 6 bases at J; junction bases unmatched: 13. The CDR3 length is 19 residues. The CDR3: CASSQSGLAGGPGLNEQFF. Written as DNA, the CDR3 is TGTGCCAGCAGCCAATCGGGACTAGCGGGGGGGCCGGGTCTCAATGAGCAGTTCTTC.

About this clone: Sequence at one end of the junction differs from germline and may be a read error. The V gene is TRBV6-1, the J gene TRBJ2-3; TRBD2 matches 10 bases. Germline loops: CDR1 MNHNS, CDR2 SASEGT. The CDR3 spans 15 residues. The CDR3 here is CASSEAGLAADTQYF. As DNA, the CDR3 is TGTGCCAGCAGCGAAGCCGGACTAGCGGCAGATACGCAGTATTTT.

This clone has only one observation. The chain carries TRBV20-1 and TRBJ1-2, with D possibly TRBD1 on 6 matching bases. Trimming removed 3 bases at V and 4 bases at J, with 9 bases between. This CDR3 contains 12 residues. The germline CDR1 and CDR2 sequences are DFQATT and SNEGSKA (reference sequence). CDR3 region: CSASGQSYGYTF. The CDR3 DNA sequence: TGCAGTGCTAGTGGACAGAGCTATGGCTACACCTTC.